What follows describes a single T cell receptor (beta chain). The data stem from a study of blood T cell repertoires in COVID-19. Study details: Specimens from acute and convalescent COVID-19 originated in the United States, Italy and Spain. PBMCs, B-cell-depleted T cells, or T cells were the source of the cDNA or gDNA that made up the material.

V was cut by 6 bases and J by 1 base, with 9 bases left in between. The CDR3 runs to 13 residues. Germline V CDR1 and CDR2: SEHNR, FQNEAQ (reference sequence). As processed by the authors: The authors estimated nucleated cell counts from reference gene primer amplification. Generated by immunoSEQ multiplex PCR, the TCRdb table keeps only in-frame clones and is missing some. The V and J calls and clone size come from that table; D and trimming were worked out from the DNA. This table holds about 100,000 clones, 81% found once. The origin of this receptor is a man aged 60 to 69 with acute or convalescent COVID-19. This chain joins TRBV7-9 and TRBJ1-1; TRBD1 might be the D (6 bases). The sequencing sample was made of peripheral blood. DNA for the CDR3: TGTGCCAGCAGGCAAGGGGGGAACACTGAAGCTTTCTTT. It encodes CASRQGGNTEAFF.